The rows below give T cell receptor beta chains drawn from one sample of a study of T cell responses to AZD1222 COVID-19 vaccine. The protocol was immunoSEQ multiplex PCR, while the TCRdb copy is restricted to in-frame clones and leaves out a portion. This sample yields roughly 93,000 clones, of which 80% to 90% are seen a single time; roughly 6.3% belongs to the top ten. Sequences were derived from peripheral blood, sampled on day 0 of AZD1222 vaccination. All receptors derive from an adult in good health. The CDR3 runs from the conserved cysteine through the conserved F or W. A D gene is named only where the DNA matches it firmly. Clone size is given for some rows only: seen once, a few or many times, or a class if the clone is expanded.

j_gene: TRBJ1-2
v_gene: TRBV28
abundance: -
d_gene: -
CDR3nt: TGTGCCAGCAGTCCGGGCTATGGCTACACCTTC
CDR3aa: CASSPGYGYTF

j_gene: TRBJ2-7
v_gene: TRBV5-6
abundance: -
d_gene: -
CDR3nt: TGTGCCAGCAGACCCCGGCAGGGCACCTACGAGCAGTACTTC
CDR3aa: CASRPRQGTYEQYF

j_gene: TRBJ1-3
v_gene: TRBV5-1
abundance: few
d_gene: TRBD1
CDR3nt: TGCGCCAGCAGCGCGGGACAGGGGACTGGAAACACCATATATTTT
CDR3aa: CASSAGQGTGNTIYF

j_gene: TRBJ1-4
v_gene: TRBV2
abundance: few
d_gene: -
CDR3nt: TGTGCCAGCAGTGGCGGGGTGGTTGGGACTAATGAAAAACTGTTTTTT
CDR3aa: CASSGGVVGTNEKLFF

j_gene: TRBJ1-2
v_gene: TRBV25-1
abundance: -
d_gene: TRBD1
CDR3nt: TGTGCCAGCAGTGAATCTGCTCAGGGGGCGGCATCAACCTTC
CDR3aa: CASSESAQGAASTF

j_gene: TRBJ2-4
v_gene: TRBV18
abundance: -
d_gene: TRBD1
CDR3nt: TGTGCCAGCTCACCACCCCGGGACAGAAACATTCAGTACTTC
CDR3aa: CASSPPRDRNIQYF

j_gene: TRBJ2-1
v_gene: TRBV11-3
abundance: -
d_gene: TRBD2
CDR3nt: TGTGCCAGCAGCAACGGACTAGCGGGAGGTGAGCAGTTCTTC
CDR3aa: CASSNGLAGGEQFF

j_gene: TRBJ2-2
v_gene: TRBV5-6
abundance: -
d_gene: -
CDR3nt: TGTGCCAGCAGCTTATATAACACCGGGGAGCTGTTTTTT
CDR3aa: CASSLYNTGELFF

j_gene: TRBJ2-3
v_gene: TRBV30
abundance: -
d_gene: TRBD1
CDR3nt: TGTGCCGGGGGACAGGGAATAGTAGATACGCAGTATTTT
CDR3aa: CAGGQGIVDTQYF

j_gene: TRBJ2-1
v_gene: TRBV29-1
abundance: -
d_gene: TRBD2
CDR3nt: TGCAGCGTCTTATTTCGGGGGGAATGGGAGCAGTTCTTC
CDR3aa: CSVLFRGEWEQFF

j_gene: TRBJ1-6
v_gene: TRBV7-2
abundance: -
d_gene: TRBD1
CDR3nt: TGTGCCAGCAGCTCAGGACAGGGCCGTAATTCACCCCTCCACTTT
CDR3aa: CASSSGQGRNSPLHF

j_gene: TRBJ1-5
v_gene: TRBV5-7
abundance: once
d_gene: -
CDR3nt: TGTGCCAGCAGCTTGGGGCGGGAGACTGGCAATCAGCCCCAGCATTTT
CDR3aa: CASSLGRETGNQPQHF

j_gene: TRBJ2-1
v_gene: TRBV21-1
abundance: -
d_gene: -
CDR3nt: TGTGCCAGCAGCCTGATAGCGGGAGGCACCTACAATGAGCAGTTCTTC
CDR3aa: CASSLIAGGTYNEQFF

j_gene: TRBJ2-1
v_gene: TRBV19
abundance: -
d_gene: TRBD2
CDR3nt: TGTGCCAGTAGTATAGATTTAGCGGGACTCTCCTACAATGAGCAGTTCTTC
CDR3aa: CASSIDLAGLSYNEQFF

j_gene: TRBJ1-4
v_gene: TRBV6-5
abundance: once
d_gene: TRBD1
CDR3nt: TGTGCCAGCAGTTACTCGATATCGGGACAGGGTGAAAAACTGTTTTTT
CDR3aa: CASSYSISGQGEKLFF

j_gene: TRBJ1-3
v_gene: TRBV6-2/TRBV6-3
abundance: -
d_gene: -
CDR3nt: TGTGCCAGCAGTTACGGTCCCGGAAACACCATATATTTT
CDR3aa: CASSYGPGNTIYF

j_gene: TRBJ2-5
v_gene: TRBV12-3/TRBV12-4
abundance: once
d_gene: -
CDR3nt: TGTGCCAGCAGTTTAGTGGTGGCAGAGACCCAGTACTTC
CDR3aa: CASSLVVAETQYF

j_gene: TRBJ2-1
v_gene: TRBV5-5
abundance: once
d_gene: TRBD2
CDR3nt: TGTGCCAGCAGCGGGGTCGGCGGGAGTAACGATGAGCAGTTCTTC
CDR3aa: CASSGVGGSNDEQFF

j_gene: TRBJ1-1
v_gene: TRBV12-3/TRBV12-4
abundance: once
d_gene: -
CDR3nt: TGTGACGGCAGGAGGGCGCGGTTCACTGAAGCTTTCTTT
CDR3aa: CDGRRARFTEAFF

j_gene: TRBJ1-1
v_gene: TRBV3-1/TRBV3-2
abundance: -
d_gene: TRBD1
CDR3nt: TGTGCCAGCAGCCAAGAGAGCCCGAAGGGACAGCTGAACACTGAAGCTTTCTTT
CDR3aa: CASSQESPKGQLNTEAFF

j_gene: TRBJ2-1
v_gene: TRBV6-2/TRBV6-3
abundance: -
d_gene: TRBD2
CDR3nt: TGTGCCAGCAGTTACCCTGGACTAGCGGGGTTCTTGAGCTCCTACAATGAGCAGTTCTTC
CDR3aa: CASSYPGLAGFLSSYNEQFF

j_gene: TRBJ1-2
v_gene: TRBV14
abundance: -
d_gene: -
CDR3nt: TGTGCCAGCAGCCCCAGACTGGAGGGTGGCTACACCTTC
CDR3aa: CASSPRLEGGYTF

j_gene: TRBJ2-5
v_gene: TRBV6-5
abundance: -
d_gene: -
CDR3nt: TGTGCCAGCAGTTACTCGACTTCCGAAGAGACCCAGTACTTC
CDR3aa: CASSYSTSEETQYF

j_gene: TRBJ2-1
v_gene: TRBV30
abundance: -
d_gene: TRBD2
CDR3nt: TGTGCCTGGAGTGTGGGGCTAGCGGGGGGGCTGATCCACAATGAGCAGTTCTTC
CDR3aa: CAWSVGLAGGLIHNEQFF

j_gene: TRBJ2-7
v_gene: TRBV6-5
abundance: -
d_gene: TRBD1
CDR3nt: TGTGCCAGCAGGCGGGACAGGGATGACGAGCAGTACTTC
CDR3aa: CASRRDRDDEQYF

j_gene: TRBJ2-2
v_gene: TRBV30
abundance: -
d_gene: -
CDR3nt: TGTGCCTGGAGCCTAGCGCCCACCGGGGAGCTGTTTTTT
CDR3aa: CAWSLAPTGELFF

j_gene: TRBJ2-3
v_gene: TRBV27
abundance: -
d_gene: TRBD2
CDR3nt: TGTGCCAGCAGTTTAAGTGCCGAGACCACTAGCGGCACAGATACGCAGTATTTT
CDR3aa: CASSLSAETTSGTDTQYF

j_gene: TRBJ1-5
v_gene: TRBV4-2
abundance: once
d_gene: -
CDR3nt: TGTGCCAGCAGCCAAGATTTGAAAGGGGACCAACGGCCCCAGCATTTT
CDR3aa: CASSQDLKGDQRPQHF

j_gene: TRBJ2-7
v_gene: TRBV3-1/TRBV3-2
abundance: few
d_gene: TRBD1
CDR3nt: TGTGCCAGCAGCCGACAGGGCCCCTACGAGCAGTACTTC
CDR3aa: CASSRQGPYEQYF

j_gene: TRBJ1-3
v_gene: TRBV6-5
abundance: -
d_gene: -
CDR3nt: TGTGCCAGCAGTTACTCGTCGACAGGAGGTTCGAACACCATATATTTT
CDR3aa: CASSYSSTGGSNTIYF

j_gene: TRBJ2-2
v_gene: TRBV3-1/TRBV3-2
abundance: -
d_gene: -
CDR3nt: TGTGCCAGCAGCCAAGTGACTTCTACCGGGGAGCTGTTTTTT
CDR3aa: CASSQVTSTGELFF

j_gene: TRBJ2-7
v_gene: TRBV4-1
abundance: -
d_gene: -
CDR3nt: TGCGCCAGCAGCCCCACCGGGACACTCTCCTACGAGCAGTACTTC
CDR3aa: CASSPTGTLSYEQYF

j_gene: TRBJ2-2
v_gene: TRBV4-2
abundance: few
d_gene: -
CDR3nt: TGTGCCAGCAGCCAAGATACCACTAGGACATACACCGGGGAGCTGTTTTTT
CDR3aa: CASSQDTTRTYTGELFF

j_gene: TRBJ2-6
v_gene: TRBV7-2
abundance: -
d_gene: -
CDR3nt: TGTGCCAGCAGCTTACTAGCGACCGGGGCCAACGTCCTGACTTTC
CDR3aa: CASSLLATGANVLTF

j_gene: TRBJ1-2
v_gene: TRBV5-6
abundance: -
d_gene: TRBD1
CDR3nt: TGTGCCAGCAGCACGGGACAGGGTAAAATTTACTATGGCTACACCTTC
CDR3aa: CASSTGQGKIYYGYTF

j_gene: TRBJ2-3
v_gene: TRBV6-5
abundance: -
d_gene: -
CDR3nt: TGTGCCAGTACCGGATGGGCGAGCACAGATACGCAGTATTTT
CDR3aa: CASTGWASTDTQYF

j_gene: TRBJ2-3
v_gene: TRBV11-2
abundance: -
d_gene: -
CDR3nt: TGTGCCAGCAGCTTTCCGGGATCAGATACGCAGTATTTT
CDR3aa: CASSFPGSDTQYF

j_gene: TRBJ2-3
v_gene: TRBV30
abundance: -
d_gene: TRBD1
CDR3nt: TGTGCCTGGAGTCAACGGGTAGGGGGCGGGTATACGCAGTATTTT
CDR3aa: CAWSQRVGGGYTQYF

j_gene: TRBJ2-2
v_gene: TRBV2
abundance: -
d_gene: TRBD2
CDR3nt: TGTGCCAGCAGTGAAAGGGGACTAGCGGGGACGAACACCGGGGAGCTGTTTTTT
CDR3aa: CASSERGLAGTNTGELFF

j_gene: TRBJ2-5
v_gene: TRBV27
abundance: -
d_gene: -
CDR3nt: TGTGCCAGCAGCCGGGGCAATAGCGGCAAGGAGACCCAGTACTTC
CDR3aa: CASSRGNSGKETQYF

j_gene: TRBJ1-2
v_gene: TRBV11-3
abundance: -
d_gene: TRBD1
CDR3nt: TGTGCCAGCAGCTTAGCTTTCGGACAGGGGGAAGGCTACACCTTC
CDR3aa: CASSLAFGQGEGYTF

j_gene: TRBJ2-3
v_gene: TRBV18
abundance: -
d_gene: -
CDR3nt: TGTGCCAGCTCACCACGGACGTTTGATACGCAGTATTTT
CDR3aa: CASSPRTFDTQYF

j_gene: TRBJ2-2
v_gene: TRBV5-1
abundance: -
d_gene: TRBD2
CDR3nt: TGCGCCAGCAGCTTGGAACTAGCGGGAGGGGCCGGGGAGCTGTTTTTT
CDR3aa: CASSLELAGGAGELFF

j_gene: TRBJ1-1
v_gene: TRBV12-3/TRBV12-4
abundance: -
d_gene: -
CDR3nt: TGTGCCAGCAGTTTTCGGTTCACTGAAGCTTTCTTT
CDR3aa: CASSFRFTEAFF

j_gene: TRBJ2-1
v_gene: TRBV6-5
abundance: -
d_gene: TRBD2
CDR3nt: TGTGCCAGCGGACTAGGGCCCTACAATGAGCAGTTCTTC
CDR3aa: CASGLGPYNEQFF

j_gene: TRBJ1-2
v_gene: TRBV30
abundance: -
d_gene: TRBD1
CDR3nt: TGTGCCGGATTCTTTGGGACAGGGGCGGCTAACTATGGCTACACCTTC
CDR3aa: CAGFFGTGAANYGYTF